By frequency in the sample, the clone carrying this T cell receptor (beta chain) is medium-sized. The V segment lost 2 bases and the J segment 5 bases; nucleotides outside the gene matches: 11. Germline loops: CDR1 MNHEY, CDR2 SVGAGI. The CDR3 sequence is 17 residues long. This sample is drawn from a study of immune characterization of retroperitoneal liposarcoma. TCRdb recomputed calls from the PCR reads with MiXCR, one row per CDR3 protein. The table lists over 9,500 distinct CDR3 sequences, under 25% of them singletons, with around 8.9% in the top ten. This receptor was identified in a female donor with retroperitoneal liposarcoma. The source material was blood. The chain joins TRBV6-5 to TRBJ2-2, with TRBD2 identical over 7 bases. CDR3: CASSYLGLSGGTGELFF. The CDR3 DNA follows: TGTGCCAGCAGTTACCTGGGACTTTCGGGAGGAACCGGGGAGCTGTTTTTT.